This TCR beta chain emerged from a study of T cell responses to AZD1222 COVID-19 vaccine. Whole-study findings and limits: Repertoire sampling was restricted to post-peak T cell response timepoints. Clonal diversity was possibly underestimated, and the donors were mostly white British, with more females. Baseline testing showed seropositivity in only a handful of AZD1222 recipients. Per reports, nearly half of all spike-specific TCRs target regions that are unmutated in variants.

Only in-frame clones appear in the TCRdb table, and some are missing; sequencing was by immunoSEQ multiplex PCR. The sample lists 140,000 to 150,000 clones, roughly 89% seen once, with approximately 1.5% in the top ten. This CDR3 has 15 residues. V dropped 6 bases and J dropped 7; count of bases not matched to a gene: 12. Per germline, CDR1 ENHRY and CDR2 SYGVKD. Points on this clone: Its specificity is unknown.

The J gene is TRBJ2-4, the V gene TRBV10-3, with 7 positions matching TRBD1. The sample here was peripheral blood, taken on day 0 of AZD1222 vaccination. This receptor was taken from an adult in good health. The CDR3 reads CAISSTGVRGNIQYF. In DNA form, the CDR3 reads TGTGCCATCAGCTCAACAGGGGTTCGAGGGAACATTCAGTACTTC.